These 28 T cell receptor beta chains were sequenced from one sample in a study of preoperative IRX-2 immunotherapy in early breast cancer (dated by TCRdb to between 2018 and 2021). The library was produced with the immunoSEQ multiplex PCR assay. TCRdb obtained this table from immuneACCESS and retained in-frame rearrangements with V and J assigned. These tables miss some clones; where compared with another copy, unresolved V genes account for less than half of the shortfall, and the remainder is unexplained. This sample has about 26,000 clones in its table, and nearly 90% of those were observed once. The top ten constitute approximately 9.9% of the sample. The sample's treatment or condition label, in plain terms: preoperative locoregional IRX-2 cytokine immunotherapy. This specimen was acquired from a patient treated with IRX-2 immunotherapy. The receptors were gathered from a human donor with breast cancer.

This clone was observed a handful of times. The chain's CDR3 is CASSFIRGWAYGYTF. CDR3 in DNA: TGTGCCAGCAGTTTCATTAGGGGGTGGGCCTATGGCTACACCTTC. The gene calls are TRBV28 and TRBJ1-2; the D gene is possibly TRBD1 (6 bases). Trimming removed 3 bases at V and 4 bases at J, with 15 bases between. The germline V gene has CDR1 MDHEN and CDR2 SYDVKM. This CDR3 is 15 amino acids long.

The gene calls are TRBV10-1 and TRBJ1-1, with 8 bases matching TRBD1. The V segment lost 0 bases and the J segment 5 bases; nucleotides outside the gene matches: 5. Germline V gene sequence: CDR1 WNHNN, CDR2 SYGVQD (reference sequence). The CDR3 totals 15 residues. The CDR3 loop reads CASSESTGVGTEAFF. CDR3 in DNA: TGCGCCAGCAGTGAGTCGACAGGGGTAGGAACTGAAGCTTTCTTT.

V gene TRBV9 combines with J gene TRBJ2-5; 8 nucleotides match TRBD2. V gave up 4 bases and J gave up 5 bases; unmatched junction bases: 13. CDR1 and CDR2 from the germline V gene are SGDLS and YYNGEE. This CDR3 is 16 amino acids long. Here the CDR3 reads CASSRSSAGGRETQYF. The CDR3 DNA reads TGTGCCAGCAGCCGATCCAGTGCGGGGGGTAGGGAGACCCAGTACTTC.

The chain recombines TRBV19 with TRBJ2-7, with 9 bases fitting TRBD1. This CDR3 is built from 20 residues. The germline V gene has CDR1 LNHDA and CDR2 SQIVND (reference sequence). Losses at the gene ends were 10 bases for V and 0 bases for J; bases not matched to a gene: 25. CDR3 nucleotides: TGTGCCACCAGACCGGGCTGGGGACAGGGACAACAAACATTCTCCTACGAGCAGTACTTC. As protein: CATRPGWGQGQQTFSYEQYF.

V usage is TRBV27 and J usage is TRBJ2-7; 8 nucleotides match TRBD2. The length of the CDR3 is 17 residues. Germline CDR1 is MNHEY and CDR2 is SMNVEV (reference sequence). Losses at the gene ends were 5 bases for V and 9 bases for J; bases not matched to a gene: 21. CDR3 protein: CASSPDAPLADLLRQYF. The CDR3 bases are TGTGCCAGCAGTCCTGATGCCCCACTAGCGGACCTTTTAAGGCAGTACTTC.

The rearrangement links TRBV5-1 to TRBJ2-1, with 12 bases matching TRBD2. The V gene end was trimmed by 4 bases and the J gene end by 8 bases; junction bases not matched to a gene: 7. CDR3 length: 15 residues. The V gene's germline CDR1 is SGHRS and CDR2 YFSETQ. CDR3 bases: TGCGCCAGCAGCCCCCGGCTAGCGGGGGGGCATGAGCAGTTCTTC. Translated, it gives CASSPRLAGGHEQFF.

This clone was found once. This sequence joins TRBV21-1 and TRBJ1-1; the table's D call TRBD1 went unverified against the DNA. TRBV21-1 is noted as a pseudogene. The CDR3 runs to 16 residues. CDR3 in amino acids: CASKRRQGAWNTEAFF. The CDR3 nucleotides are TGTGCCAGCAAGCGGAGACAGGGGGCGTGGAACACTGAAGCTTTCTTT.

The rearrangement links TRBV10-2 to TRBJ1-4; possible D gene TRBD1, 5 bases. CDR3 length: 15 residues. CDR1 WSHSY and CDR2 SAAADI come from the germline V gene. V dropped 4 bases and J dropped 9 bases, with 18 bases sitting between them. CDR3 region: CASSARDGQRKKLFF. CDR3 DNA sequence: TGCGCCAGCAGTGCGCGGGACGGACAAAGGAAAAAACTGTTTTTT.

The chain is built from TRBV28 and TRBJ2-7; the match to TRBD2 covers 11 bases. The CDR3 runs 15 residues. Germline trimming cut 2 bases from V and 2 bases from J; bases unmatched to any gene: 2. Germline CDR1 is MDHEN and CDR2 is SYDVKM. DNA of the CDR3: TGTGCCAGCAGTTTACGACTAGCGGGACCCTACGAGCAGTACTTC. Amino acids: CASSLRLAGPYEQYF.

The chain has TRBV19 and TRBJ2-7; 9 positions match TRBD2. This CDR3 has 13 residues. Germline V gives CDR1 LNHDA, CDR2 SQIVND (reference sequence). Unmatched junction bases numbered 3, after V lost 5 bases and J lost 4 bases. The CDR3 protein is CASSALAGYEQYF. CDR3 DNA: TGTGCCAGTAGTGCTCTAGCGGGATACGAGCAGTACTTC.

This chain joins TRBV12-5 and TRBJ1-5; perhaps TRBD1 as D (6 bases). Trimming took 5 bases from V and 2 from J, leaving 19 bases between them. The CDR3 consists of 17 residues. Germline CDR1 reads LGHNT; CDR2 reads FRNRAP. The CDR3 here is CASGIDRSGGGNQPQHF. CDR3 DNA: TGTGCTAGTGGTATCGACAGGTCCGGGGGAGGCAATCAGCCCCAGCATTTT. The whole variable domain, filled in from reference TRBV12-5 and TRBJ1-5, reads DARVTQTPRHKVTEMGQEVTMRCQPILGHNTVFWYRQTMMQGLELLAYFRNRAPLDDSGMPKDRFSAEMPDATLATLKIQPSEPRDSAVYFCASGIDRSGGGNQPQHFGDGTRLSIL.

The chain is built from TRBV19 and TRBJ1-5; no clear D. This CDR3 is 14 amino acids long. Germline V gene sequence: CDR1 LNHDA, CDR2 SQIVND (reference sequence). V lost 1 base, J lost 2 bases, and 6 bases lay in between. This CDR3 is CASSIVTGNQPQHF. DNA of the CDR3: TGTGCCAGTAGTATAGTTACGGGCAATCAGCCCCAGCATTTT.

For the CDR3, the DNA is TGTGCCAGTACAGGGCCCTTGGGGGAGCTGTTTTTT. Translated: CASTGPLGELFF. The gene calls are TRBV19 and TRBJ2-2; TRBD1 is a possible D gene (5 bases). The germline V gene encodes CDR1 LNHDA and CDR2 SQIVND (reference sequence). The CDR3 covers 12 residues. V was cut by 7 bases and J by 8 bases, with 11 bases left in between.

The chain uses TRBV5-5 and TRBJ1-4, with D maybe TRBD1 (6 bases). Germline assignment: CDR1 SGHKS and CDR2 YYEKEE (reference sequence). V was pared by 3 bases and J by 5 bases, with 17 bases between. The CDR3 extends over 16 amino acids. The CDR3 loop is CASSSRSGTPNEKLFF. The CDR3 bases are TGTGCCAGCAGCTCACGCTCCGGGACACCGAATGAAAAACTGTTTTTT. Filled out from reference TRBV5-5 and TRBJ1-4, the complete variable domain reads DAGVTQSPTHLIKTRGQQVTLRCSPISGHKSVSWYQQVLGQGPQFIFQYYEKEERGRGNFPDRFSARQFPNYSSELNVNALLLGDSALYLCASSSRSGTPNEKLFFGSGTQLSVL.

DNA for the CDR3: TGCAGCGGTGGGACAGGGGGCAGAGATACGCAGTATTTT. As protein: CSGGTGGRDTQYF. The gene calls are TRBV29-1 and TRBJ2-3, with 12 bases matching TRBD1. Trimming removed 7 bases from V and 5 bases from J; junction bases left unmatched: 4. Germline V lookup: CDR1 SQVTM, CDR2 ANQGSEA. CDR3 length: 13 amino acids.

V is TRBV28 and J is TRBJ2-6; D unresolved. Trimming shortened V by 4 bases and J by 1 base, and 5 bases separated the two germline ends. This CDR3 has 14 residues. From germline, CDR1 is MDHEN and CDR2 SYDVKM. The CDR3: CASSYRSGANVLTF. CDR3 DNA: TGTGCCAGCAGTTATCGATCTGGGGCCAACGTCCTGACTTTC.

V is TRBV5-1 and J is TRBJ1-5, with TRBD1 matching over 7 bases. CDR3 length: 15 amino acids. V lost 4 bases and J lost 4; bases outside the gene matches: 8. CDR1 SGHRS and CDR2 YFSETQ come from the germline V gene. Here the CDR3 DNA reads TGCGCCAGCAGCCAAACAGGGGCCCTAAATCAGCCCCAGCATTTT. Its translation: CASSQTGALNQPQHF.

The chain recombines TRBV19 with TRBJ2-5; possibly TRBD1 or TRBD2 for D (7 bases each). The CDR3 covers 16 residues. Germline V gene lookup returns CDR1 LNHDA and CDR2 SQIVND (reference sequence). The germline V and J ends were trimmed by 5 bases and 5 bases, with 21 bases remaining between them. The CDR3: CASSPDREGVGETQYF. CDR3 bases: TGTGCCAGTAGTCCCGACAGGGAGGGTGTGGGGGAGACCCAGTACTTC.

This sequence joins TRBV6-5 and TRBJ2-1; D unresolved. The germline V gene has CDR1 MNHEY and CDR2 SVGAGI. The CDR3 is 11 amino acids. Trimming shortened V by 6 bases and J by 7 bases, and 7 bases separated the two germline ends. The CDR3 region has the DNA TGTGCCAGCAGCAATGGTAATGAGCAGTTCTTC. Translated: CASSNGNEQFF.

The chain uses TRBV23-1 and TRBJ1-2, with a weak D call TRBD1 (6 bases). Being an ORF, TRBV23-1 has a function that is uncertain. Trimming left V 3 bases short and J 4 bases short, with 12 bases between. The CDR3 totals 14 residues. CDR3 DNA sequence: TGCGCCAGCAGTCAGGGACACGGTCCCTATGGCTACACCTTC. Translating gives CASSQGHGPYGYTF.

The rearrangement uses TRBV5-1 and TRBJ2-1, with 8 positions matching TRBD1. Unmatched junction bases numbered 10, after V lost 1 base and J lost 4 bases. Looked up from germline, CDR1 is SGHRS and CDR2 is YFSETQ. The CDR3 runs to 17 residues. In DNA, the CDR3 is TGCGCCAGCAGCTTGTGGGGATCCGGACAGGGATACAATGAGCAGTTCTTC. Its protein product is CASSLWGSGQGYNEQFF.

The rearrangement uses TRBV7-6 and TRBJ2-1; D call uncertain. This CDR3 spans 13 amino acids. The V end lost 5 bases, the J end lost 6 bases, and 11 bases lay between the germline ends. Germline V CDR1 and CDR2: SGHVS, FNYEAQ. The CDR3 reads CASSQRLGNEQFF. The CDR3 DNA follows: TGTGCCAGCAGCCAGAGACTGGGCAATGAGCAGTTCTTC.

The chain is built from TRBV5-1 and TRBJ1-1; D is uncertain. Germline V lookup: CDR1 SGHRS, CDR2 YFSETQ. The CDR3 sequence is 14 residues long. Trimming left V 1 base short and J 6 bases short, with 13 bases between. CDR3 bases: TGCGCCAGCAGCTTGTCCCGACATGTCGCTGAAGCTTTCTTT. Its protein product is CASSLSRHVAEAFF.

The chain joins TRBV10-3 to TRBJ1-1; tentatively, D is TRBD1 (5 bases). There are 12 residues in the CDR3. Trimming pared 5 bases from V and 4 bases from J, leaving 8 bases between. From germline, CDR1 is ENHRY and CDR2 SYGVKD. The CDR3 reads CAISRQSTEAFF. CDR3 bases: TGTGCCATCAGTAGACAGAGCACTGAAGCTTTCTTT.

The chain employs TRBV7-2 and TRBJ1-4; TRBD1 matches at 10 bases. J lost 7 bases, V lost 5 bases, and 4 bases had no gene match. The CDR3 contains 14 residues. The germline gives CDR1 SGHTA, CDR2 FQGNSA. CDR3: CASSQRTGGEKLFF. In DNA form, the CDR3 reads TGTGCCAGCAGCCAGAGGACAGGGGGTGAAAAACTGTTTTTT. The whole variable domain, filled in from reference TRBV7-2 and TRBJ1-4, reads GAGVSQSPSNKVTEKGKDVELRCDPISGHTALYWYRQSLGQGLEFLIYFQGNSAPDKSGLPSDRFSAERTGGSVSTLTIQRTQQEDSAVYLCASSQRTGGEKLFFGSGTQLSVL.

This clone has only a few counts. The chain uses TRBV2 and TRBJ2-3; D is unclear. With 1 base removed from V and 6 bases from J, the gap between germline ends came to 8 bases. The CDR3 extends over 13 amino acids. CDR1 is SNHLY and CDR2 is FYNNEI in the germline V gene. The CDR3 loop is CASSEVNFDTQYF. The CDR3 region has the DNA TGTGCCAGCAGTGAAGTGAACTTTGATACGCAGTATTTT.

This clone was found once. The rearrangement uses TRBV19 and TRBJ2-4, with D tentatively TRBD2 (6 bases). Trimming removed 7 bases at V and 0 bases at J, with 13 bases between. The CDR3 totals 15 residues. Germline V CDR1 and CDR2: LNHDA, SQIVND (reference sequence). CDR3 in amino acids: CASTSPGLAKNIQYF. In DNA, the CDR3 is TGTGCCAGTACCTCCCCGGGACTAGCCAAAAACATTCAGTACTTC.

The chain has TRBV6-4 and TRBJ2-2, with 8 bases matching TRBD2. In germline, CDR1 is MRHNA, CDR2 SNTAGT. Unmatched junction bases numbered 5, after V lost 3 bases and J lost 5 bases. This CDR3 contains 15 residues. The CDR3 sequence: CASSESAGETGELFF. In DNA, the CDR3 is TGTGCCAGCAGTGAGTCAGCGGGAGAGACCGGGGAGCTGTTTTTT.